Presented here are 5 T cell receptor beta chains from one specimen sequenced in a study of neurological immune-mediated disorders. TCRdb re-derived calls from the 5' RACE reads in MiXCR, one entry per CDR3 protein. The repertoire includes roughly 18,000 distinct CDR3 sequences, approximately 15% of them detected once, and almost 8% sits in the top ten. The sample taken for sequencing was CD4+ T cells from blood. Receptors were obtained from a woman aged 60-70 years with HTLV-1-associated myelopathy (HAM/TSP).

By share, this clonotype ranks as medium-sized (0.01 to 0.1%). J is TRBJ2-1 and V is TRBV24-1; tentative D call: TRBD2 (7 bases). Germline V gives CDR1 KGHDR, CDR2 SFDVKD. The CDR3 runs to 17 residues. The V end lost 4 bases, the J end lost 0 bases, and 15 bases lay between the germline ends. In nucleotides, the CDR3 is TGTGCCACCAGTGACCCATCCGGGGGGCGCTCCTACAATGAGCAGTTCTTC. Its translation: CATSDPSGGRSYNEQFF.

In its sample, this clonotype was seen many times. The gene calls are TRBV4-1 and TRBJ1-6; the match to TRBD1 covers 9 bases. The CDR3 has 15 residues. Germline V gene lookup returns CDR1 MGHRA and CDR2 YSYEKL. V gave up 0 bases and J gave up 14 bases; unmatched junction bases: 8. The CDR3 sequence is CASSQEAGQGRSLHF. The DNA for the CDR3 is TGCGCCAGCAGCCAAGAGGCGGGACAGGGACGTTCCCTCCACTTT.

This clonotype is classed as medium-sized (0.01 to 0.1%). It is unclear where the CDR3 begins or ends on the DNA, so no DNA is shown, and the CDR3 is as TCRdb lists it. V is TRBV12-3 or TRBV12-4 and J is TRBJ1-5. Inclusive of both ends, the CDR3 amounts to 15 amino acids. The CDR3 spells CASTDGDRAISPSIF.

This clonotype was observed at least ten times. This rearrangement joins TRBV15 to TRBJ2-1; either TRBD1 or TRBD2 may fit D (7 bases each). This CDR3 is built from 14 residues. Trimming shortened V by 6 bases and J by 7 bases, and 16 bases separated the two germline ends. The germline V gene has CDR1 LNHNV and CDR2 YYDKDF (reference sequence). Written as DNA, the CDR3 is TGTGCCACCAGTGGTTGGCAGGGGGGGAATGAGCAGTTCTTC. It specifies CATSGWQGGNEQFF. The variable domain in full, completed from reference TRBV15 and TRBJ2-1, reads DAMVIQNPRYQVTQFGKPVTLSCSQTLNHNVMYWYQQKSSQAPKLLFHYYDKDFNNEADTPDNFQSRRPNTSFCFLDIRSPGLGDTAMYLCATSGWQGGNEQFFGPGTRLTVL.

This clonotype was seen many times. This chain joins TRBV12-5 and TRBJ1-1; D call uncertain. Trimming stripped 6 bases from V and 1 base from J, with 15 bases between. There are 15 residues in the CDR3. CDR1 LGHNT and CDR2 FRNRAP come from the germline V gene. The CDR3 region has the DNA TGTGCTAGTGGCCAATCGACACCCACGAACACTGAAGCTTTCTTT. Its translation is CASGQSTPTNTEAFF.